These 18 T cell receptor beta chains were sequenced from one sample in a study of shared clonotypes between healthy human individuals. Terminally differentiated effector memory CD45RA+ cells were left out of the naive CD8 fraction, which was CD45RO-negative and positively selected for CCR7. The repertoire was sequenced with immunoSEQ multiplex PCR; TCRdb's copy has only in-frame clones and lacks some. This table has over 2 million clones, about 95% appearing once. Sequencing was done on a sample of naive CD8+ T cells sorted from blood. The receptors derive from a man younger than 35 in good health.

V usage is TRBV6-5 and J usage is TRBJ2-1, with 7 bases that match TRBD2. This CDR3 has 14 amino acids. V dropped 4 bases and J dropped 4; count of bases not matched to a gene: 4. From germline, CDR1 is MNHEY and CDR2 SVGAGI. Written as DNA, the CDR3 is TGTGCCAGCAGTTGGGGGGAGGGTTACAATGAGCAGTTCTTC. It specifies CASSWGEGYNEQFF.

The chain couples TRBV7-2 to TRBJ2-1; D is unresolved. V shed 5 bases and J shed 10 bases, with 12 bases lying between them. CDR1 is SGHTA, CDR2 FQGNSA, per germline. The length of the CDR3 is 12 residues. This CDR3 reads CASSPTGAEQFF. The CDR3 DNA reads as TGTGCCAGCAGCCCCACTGGCGCGGAGCAGTTCTTC.

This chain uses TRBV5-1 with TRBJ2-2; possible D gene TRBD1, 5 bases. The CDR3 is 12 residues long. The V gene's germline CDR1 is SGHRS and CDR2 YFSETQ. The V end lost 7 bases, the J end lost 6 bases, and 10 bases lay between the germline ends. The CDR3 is CASLLGPGELFF. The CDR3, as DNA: TGCGCCAGCCTCCTGGGGCCCGGGGAGCTGTTTTTT. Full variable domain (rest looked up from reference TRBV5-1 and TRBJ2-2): KAGVTQTPRYLIKTRGQQVTLSCSPISGHRSVSWYQQTPGQGLQFLFEYFSETQRNKGNFPGRFSGRQFSNSRSEMNVSTLELGDSALYLCASLLGPGELFFGEGSRLTVL.

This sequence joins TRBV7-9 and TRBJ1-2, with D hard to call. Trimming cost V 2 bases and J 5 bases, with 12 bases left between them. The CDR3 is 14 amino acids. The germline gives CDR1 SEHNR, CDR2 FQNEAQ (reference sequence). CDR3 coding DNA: TGTGCCAGCAGCTTACCTGCAGAGAAATATGGCTACACCTTC. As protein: CASSLPAEKYGYTF.

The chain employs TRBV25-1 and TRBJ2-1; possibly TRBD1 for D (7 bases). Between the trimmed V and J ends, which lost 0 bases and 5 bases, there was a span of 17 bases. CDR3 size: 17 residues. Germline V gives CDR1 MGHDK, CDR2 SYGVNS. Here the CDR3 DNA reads TGTGCCAGCAGTGAATACGGGGGACAGCCGAAGAACAATGAGCAGTTCTTC. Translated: CASSEYGGQPKNNEQFF.

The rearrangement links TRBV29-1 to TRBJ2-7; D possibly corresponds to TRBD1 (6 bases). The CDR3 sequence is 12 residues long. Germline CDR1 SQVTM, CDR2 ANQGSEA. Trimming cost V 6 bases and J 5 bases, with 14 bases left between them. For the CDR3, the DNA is TGCAGCGTGCGAACAGGGACGCACGAGCAGTACTTC. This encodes CSVRTGTHEQYF.

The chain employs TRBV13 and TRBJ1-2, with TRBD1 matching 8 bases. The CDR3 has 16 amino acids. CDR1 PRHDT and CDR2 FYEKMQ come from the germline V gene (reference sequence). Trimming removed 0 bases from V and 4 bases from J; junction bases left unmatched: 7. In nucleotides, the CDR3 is TGTGCCAGCAGCTTAGGAGGGCAGGGGGCGGGCTATGGCTACACCTTC. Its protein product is CASSLGGQGAGYGYTF.

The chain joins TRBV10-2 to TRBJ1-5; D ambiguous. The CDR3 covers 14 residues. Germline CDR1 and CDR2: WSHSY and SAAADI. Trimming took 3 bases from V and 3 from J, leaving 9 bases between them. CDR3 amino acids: CASSETGFNQPQHF. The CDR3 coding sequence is TGCGCCAGCAGTGAAACCGGGTTCAATCAGCCCCAGCATTTT.

CDR3 region: CASSSPAGGIGWQYF. The CDR3, as DNA: TGTGCCAGCAGCTCCCCCGCGGGAGGGATAGGGTGGCAGTACTTC. The V call is TRBV7-9, the J call TRBJ2-7; TRBD2 matches 9 bases. Trimming cost V 4 bases and J 9 bases; bases outside gene matches: 13. Per germline, CDR1 SEHNR and CDR2 FQNEAQ (reference sequence). The CDR3 runs to 15 residues.

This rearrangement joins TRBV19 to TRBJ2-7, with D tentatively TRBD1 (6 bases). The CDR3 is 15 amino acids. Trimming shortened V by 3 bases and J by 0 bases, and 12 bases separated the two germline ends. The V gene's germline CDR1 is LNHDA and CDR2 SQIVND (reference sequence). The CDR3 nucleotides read TGTGCCAGTAGTATGACCGGACAGCTCTCCTACGAGCAGTACTTC. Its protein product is CASSMTGQLSYEQYF.

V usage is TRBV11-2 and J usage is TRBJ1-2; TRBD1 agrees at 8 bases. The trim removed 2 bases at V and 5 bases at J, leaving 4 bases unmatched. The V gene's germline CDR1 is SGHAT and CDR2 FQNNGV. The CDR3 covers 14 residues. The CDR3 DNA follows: TGTGCCAGCAGCTTAAACAGGGGGTTTTATGGCTACACCTTC. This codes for CASSLNRGFYGYTF.

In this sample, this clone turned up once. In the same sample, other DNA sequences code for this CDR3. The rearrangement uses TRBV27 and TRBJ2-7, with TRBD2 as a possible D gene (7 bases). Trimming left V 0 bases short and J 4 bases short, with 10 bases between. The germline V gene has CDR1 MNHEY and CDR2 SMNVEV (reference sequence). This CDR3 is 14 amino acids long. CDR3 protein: CASSLSGGGYEQYF. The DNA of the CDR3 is TGTGCCAGCAGTTTATCGGGAGGGGGTTACGAGCAGTACTTC.

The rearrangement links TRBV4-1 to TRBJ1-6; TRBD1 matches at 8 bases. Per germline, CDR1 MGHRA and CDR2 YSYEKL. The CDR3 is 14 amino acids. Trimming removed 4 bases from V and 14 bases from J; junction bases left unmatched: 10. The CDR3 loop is CASSPPSTGEALHF. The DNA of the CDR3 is TGCGCCAGCAGCCCACCTTCGACAGGGGAGGCCCTCCACTTT.

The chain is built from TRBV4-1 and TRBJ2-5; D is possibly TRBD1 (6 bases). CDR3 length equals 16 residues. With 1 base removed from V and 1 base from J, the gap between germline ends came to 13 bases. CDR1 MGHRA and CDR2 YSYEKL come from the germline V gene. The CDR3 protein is CASSQVWGLLQETQYF. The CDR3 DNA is TGCGCCAGCAGCCAAGTCTGGGGGCTCCTCCAAGAGACCCAGTACTTC.

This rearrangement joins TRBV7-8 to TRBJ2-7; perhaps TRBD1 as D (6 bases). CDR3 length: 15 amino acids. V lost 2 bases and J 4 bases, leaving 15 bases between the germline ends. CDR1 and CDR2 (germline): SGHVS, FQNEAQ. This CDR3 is CASSLRQGPGYEQYF. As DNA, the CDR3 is TGTGCCAGCAGCTTACGCCAGGGGCCTGGTTACGAGCAGTACTTC.

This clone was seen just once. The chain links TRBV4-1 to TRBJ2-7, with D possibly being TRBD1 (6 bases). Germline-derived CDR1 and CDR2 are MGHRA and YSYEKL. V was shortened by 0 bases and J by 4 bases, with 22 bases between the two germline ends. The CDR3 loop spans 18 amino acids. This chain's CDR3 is CASSQDRLTQGPGYEQYF. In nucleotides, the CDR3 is TGCGCCAGCAGCCAAGACCGTCTCACCCAGGGGCCAGGATACGAGCAGTACTTC.

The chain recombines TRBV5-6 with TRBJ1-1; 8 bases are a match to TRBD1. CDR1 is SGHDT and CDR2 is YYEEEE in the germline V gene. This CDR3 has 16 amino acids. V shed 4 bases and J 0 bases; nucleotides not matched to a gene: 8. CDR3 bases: TGTGCCAGCAGCGCGGACAGGGCGCTTATGAACACTGAAGCTTTCTTT. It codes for CASSADRALMNTEAFF. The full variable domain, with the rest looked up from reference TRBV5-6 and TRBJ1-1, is DAGVTQSPTHLIKTRGQQVTLRCSPKSGHDTVSWYQQALGQGPQFIFQYYEEEERQRGNFPDRFSGHQFPNYSSELNVNALLLGDSALYLCASSADRALMNTEAFFGQGTRLTVV.

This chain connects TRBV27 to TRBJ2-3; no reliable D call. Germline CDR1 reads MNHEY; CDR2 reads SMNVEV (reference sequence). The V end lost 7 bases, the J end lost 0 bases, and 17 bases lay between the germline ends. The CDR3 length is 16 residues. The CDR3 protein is CASTRIGATSTDTQYF. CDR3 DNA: TGTGCCAGCACCCGCATCGGCGCTACTAGCACAGATACGCAGTATTTT.